This record covers a single T cell receptor beta chain. Germline CDR1 and CDR2: MDHEN and SYDVKM. The CDR3 is made up of 19 amino acids. Produced via immunoSEQ multiplex PCR; TCRdb's table is partial and in-frame only. Among 450,000 to 700,000 clones listed, around 95% were seen once. The sample belongs to a study of shared clonotypes between healthy human individuals. The naive CD8 fraction comprised CD45RO-negative cells positively selected for CCR7 and excluded terminally differentiated effector memory CD45RA+ cells. Sequencing was done on a sample of naive CD8+ T cells sorted from blood. V gene TRBV28 combines with J gene TRBJ2-5; 10 bases align to TRBD2. The DNA end is more similar to TRBJ2-7, so the J call may be wrong. This sequence originates from a woman aged 30 to 39 in good health. The CDR3 is CASSSLGLAGVLLSYEQYF. The CDR3 DNA reads TGTGCCAGCAGTTCCCTGGGGCTAGCGGGAGTACTTCTCTCCTACGAGCAGTACTTC.